The 32 T cell receptor beta chains below come from one sample, sequenced in a study of cytomegalovirus exposure and HLA in healthy donors. The PCR used 60 Vbeta and 13 Jbeta primers. Sequencing used immunoSEQ multiplex PCR; TCRdb keeps in-frame clones, though not all of them. The sample has 160,000 or so clones; approximately 80% are singletons. Sequencing used PBMCs. These receptors originate from a male donor in good health and CMV-seropositive.

This clone has a single count. The genes are TRBV6-5 and TRBJ1-1; D is undetermined. From germline, CDR1 is MNHEY and CDR2 SVGAGI. Trimming left V 9 bases short and J 1 base short, with 6 bases between. CDR3 size: 11 residues. CDR3 amino acids: CASHKNTEAFF. In DNA form, the CDR3 reads TGTGCCAGTCACAAGAACACTGAAGCTTTCTTT.

The gene calls are TRBV2 and TRBJ2-3; tentative D call: TRBD1 (5 bases). CDR3 length equals 16 residues. Trimming took 2 bases from V and 1 from J, leaving 13 bases between them. The germline V gene encodes CDR1 SNHLY and CDR2 FYNNEI. CDR3 in DNA: TGTGCCAGCAGTGAAAAGGACATTCGAGGCACAGATACGCAGTATTTT. The encoded protein is CASSEKDIRGTDTQYF.

This clone was counted between two and nine times. In DNA, the CDR3 is TGTGCCAGCAGGGGACAGGGGGTGGGTGGCGAGCAGTACTTC. Its protein product is CASRGQGVGGEQYF. The chain couples TRBV27 to TRBJ2-5; 11 bases line up with TRBD1. The J call may be incorrect, as the DNA end agrees better with TRBJ2-7. Germline CDR1 is MNHEY and CDR2 is SMNVEV (reference sequence). The CDR3 runs 14 residues.

The chain joins TRBV5-4 to TRBJ2-7; 14 bases map to TRBD2. The CDR3 extends over 16 amino acids. From germline, CDR1 is SGHNT and CDR2 YYREEE (reference sequence). V shed 5 bases and J 0 bases; nucleotides not matched to a gene: 4. CDR3: CASRRGTSGSSYEQYF. CDR3 bases: TGTGCCAGCAGGCGGGGGACTAGCGGGAGCTCCTACGAGCAGTACTTC.

The chain recombines TRBV5-5 with TRBJ1-1; D gene uncertain. CDR1 is SGHKS, CDR2 YYEKEE, per germline (reference sequence). The CDR3 loop spans 13 amino acids. V shed 2 bases and J shed 1 base, with 6 bases lying between them. The CDR3 DNA follows: TGTGCCAGCAGCTTCACAACGAACACTGAAGCTTTCTTT. Amino acid sequence: CASSFTTNTEAFF.

The chain carries TRBV10-3 and TRBJ1-2, with TRBD1 matching 10 bases. The CDR3 consists of 12 residues. The germline CDR1 and CDR2 sequences are ENHRY and SYGVKD. The V gene end was trimmed by 11 bases and the J gene end by 3 bases; junction bases not matched to a gene: 3. CDR3 protein: CALGQGDYGYTF. The CDR3 region has the DNA TGTGCCCTCGGACAGGGGGACTATGGCTACACCTTC.

This chain joins TRBV6-5 and TRBJ1-2; 7 bases fit TRBD1. The length of the CDR3 is 14 residues. V trimming: 5 bases; J trimming: 2 bases; junction bases outside the gene matches: 5. Germline-derived CDR1 and CDR2 are MNHEY and SVGAGI. The CDR3 spells CASSALQGNYGYTF. In nucleotides, the CDR3 is TGTGCCAGCAGTGCCCTACAGGGGAACTATGGCTACACCTTC.

In its sample, this clone was seen a few times. In DNA, the CDR3 is TGTGCCAGCATACTACACCTGAACACTGAAGCTTTCTTT. Protein: CASILHLNTEAFF. V gene TRBV6-1 combines with J gene TRBJ1-1; D not certain. Deletions cut 7 bases from V and 0 bases from J, with 9 bases between. Germline lookup yields CDR1 MNHNS and CDR2 SASEGT. This CDR3 contains 13 residues.

The table lists this clone with a count of one. V and J are TRBV9 and TRBJ2-1; D is possibly TRBD2 (5 bases). The CDR3 spans 24 residues. The V end was cut by 4 bases, the J end by 0 bases, with 38 bases between. Germline assignment: CDR1 SGDLS and CDR2 YYNGEE. CDR3 residues: CASSFSSVKISAAEVFSSYNEQFF. As DNA, the CDR3 is TGTGCCAGCAGCTTCAGCAGCGTAAAGATTTCGGCAGCGGAGGTCTTTAGCTCCTACAATGAGCAGTTCTTC. Full variable domain (remainder filled in from reference TRBV9 and TRBJ2-1): DSGVTQTPKHLITATGQRVTLRCSPRSGDLSVYWYQQSLDQGLQFLIQYYNGEERAKGNILERFSAQQFPDLHSELNLSSLELGDSALYFCASSFSSVKISAAEVFSSYNEQFFGPGTRLTVL.

This chain links TRBV5-4 with TRBJ2-2; tentatively, D is TRBD2 (6 bases). Germline V gene sequence: CDR1 SGHNT, CDR2 YYREEE (reference sequence). V lost 4 bases and J 3 bases, leaving 13 bases between the germline ends. The CDR3 runs to 15 residues. DNA of the CDR3: TGTGCCAGCAGCCCTCAAACGGGGGACACCGGGGAGCTGTTTTTT. As protein: CASSPQTGDTGELFF.

The genes are TRBV7-9 and TRBJ1-2; TRBD1 agrees at 7 bases. The CDR3 length is 12 residues. Germline V lookup: CDR1 SEHNR, CDR2 FQNEAQ (reference sequence). J gave up 9 bases and V 5 bases, and 6 bases lay outside the gene matches. This CDR3 is CASSRDSPSYTF. DNA of the CDR3: TGTGCCAGCAGCCGGGACAGCCCCAGCTACACCTTC. The full variable domain, in which reference TRBV7-9 and TRBJ1-2 provide the parts outside the CDR3, is DTGVSQNPRHKITKRGQNVTFRCDPISEHNRLYWYRQTLGQGPEFLTYFQNEAQLEKSRLLSDRFSAERPKGSFSTLEIQRTEQGDSAMYLCASSRDSPSYTFGSGTRLTVV.

V gene TRBV19 combines with J gene TRBJ2-5; D is perhaps TRBD1 (5 bases). This CDR3 has 14 amino acids. Per the germline V gene, CDR1 is LNHDA and CDR2 is SQIVND (reference sequence). The ends were cut back, 3 bases at V and 7 bases at J, with 15 bases in the middle. Written as DNA, the CDR3 is TGTGCCAGTAGTATGCAGGGCGAAGGGGTGACCCAGTACTTC. Residues: CASSMQGEGVTQYF. Full variable domain (outside the CDR3, taken from reference TRBV19 and TRBJ2-5): DGGITQSPKYLFRKEGQNVTLSCEQNLNHDAMYWYRQDPGQGLRLIYYSQIVNDFQKGDIAEGYSVSREKKESFPLTVTSAQKNPTAFYLCASSMQGEGVTQYFGPGTRLLVL.

The rearrangement joins TRBV18 to TRBJ1-1, with D uncertain. CDR3 length: 13 residues. Between the trimmed V and J ends, which lost 5 bases and 1 base, there was a span of 8 bases. The germline V gene has CDR1 KGHSH and CDR2 LQKENI. In DNA, the CDR3 is TGTGCCAGCTCAGGGCGACAGAACACTGAAGCTTTCTTT. Encoded protein: CASSGRQNTEAFF.

V is TRBV30 and J is TRBJ1-4, with TRBD1 matching over 8 bases. The CDR3 covers 15 residues. Germline CDR1 GTSNPN, CDR2 SVGIG (reference sequence). With V trimmed by 5 bases and J by 3 bases, 8 bases remained unmatched. Here the CDR3 DNA reads TGTGCCTGGGCGAGACAGGGGAATGCTAATGAAAAACTGTTTTTT. This sequence encodes CAWARQGNANEKLFF.

The CDR3 nucleotides are TGTGCCAGCAGCTTAGAGGGGCTCCAGGGGGAGCAGTTCTTC. Protein: CASSLEGLQGEQFF. This rearrangement joins TRBV7-2 to TRBJ2-1; maybe TRBD1 (6 bases). The CDR3 totals 14 residues. The germline V gene has CDR1 SGHTA and CDR2 FQGNSA. The V and J ends lost 1 base and 10 bases respectively, with 14 bases between them. Full variable domain (remainder filled in from reference TRBV7-2 and TRBJ2-1): GAGVSQSPSNKVTEKGKDVELRCDPISGHTALYWYRQSLGQGLEFLIYFQGNSAPDKSGLPSDRFSAERTGGSVSTLTIQRTQQEDSAVYLCASSLEGLQGEQFFGPGTRLTVL.

The chain recombines TRBV21-1 with TRBJ1-2; no DNA check was done on the table's D call, TRBD1. TRBV21-1 is an annotated pseudogene. CDR3 length: 13 residues. The CDR3 bases are TGTGCCAGCAGCAAAGGTCATGACTATGGCTACACCTTC. As protein: CASSKGHDYGYTF.

This chain links TRBV4-3 with TRBJ1-2; D not resolved. V was shortened by 0 bases and J by 8 bases, with 10 bases between the two germline ends. The CDR3 is 13 amino acids. Germline CDR1 and CDR2: LGHNA and YSLEER. CDR3 nucleotides: TGCGCCAGCAGCCAAGATCTTCTAGGCGGCTACACCTTC. It yields the protein CASSQDLLGGYTF.

The chain joins TRBV28 to TRBJ2-5; tentatively, D is TRBD2 (5 bases). The end of the DNA is better explained by TRBJ2-7, so the J call may be wrong. This CDR3 spans 14 amino acids. Germline V gives CDR1 MDHEN, CDR2 SYDVKM. CDR3 amino acids: CASSLVGGSYEQYF. The CDR3 bases are TGTGCCAGCAGTTTAGTAGGAGGCTCCTACGAGCAGTACTTC.

V usage is TRBV19 and J usage is TRBJ2-5; 8 bases align to TRBD1. The CDR3 loop spans 17 amino acids. V lost 3 bases to trimming and J lost 5 bases; unmatched junction nucleotides: 14. Germline lookup yields CDR1 LNHDA and CDR2 SQIVND (reference sequence). The CDR3 loop reads CASSISAGGSSGETQYF. The CDR3 DNA sequence: TGTGCCAGTAGTATTTCTGCAGGGGGCAGCTCGGGGGAGACCCAGTACTTC.

The chain links TRBV11-3 to TRBJ2-1; TRBD2 agrees at 9 bases. With 1 base clipped from V and 6 bases from J, the junction kept 7 bases outside the gene matches. Germline CDR1 is SGHNT and CDR2 is YENEEA. This CDR3 contains 16 residues. The CDR3 region is CASSLGGTSLPNEQFF. CDR3 bases: TGTGCCAGCAGCTTAGGAGGGACTAGCCTCCCCAATGAGCAGTTCTTC.

V gene TRBV7-8 combines with J gene TRBJ2-2; D might be TRBD1 (6 bases). CDR1 is SGHVS, CDR2 FQNEAQ, per germline. The CDR3 has 16 residues. The V end lost 1 base, the J end lost 6 bases, and 15 bases lay between the germline ends. The CDR3 nucleotides are TGTGCCAGCAGCTTAGTGGGCAGGGGAAGGGCCGGGGAGCTGTTTTTT. It is translated as CASSLVGRGRAGELFF. Looking up the rest from reference TRBV7-8 and TRBJ2-2 gives the full variable domain: GAGVSQSPRYKVAKRGQDVALRCDPISGHVSLFWYQQALGQGPEFLTYFQNEAQLDKSGLPSDRFFAERPEGSVSTLKIQRTQQEDSAVYLCASSLVGRGRAGELFFGEGSRLTVL.

The V gene is TRBV4-1, the J gene TRBJ1-6; tentative D call: TRBD1 (6 bases). The V end was cut by 6 bases, the J end by 7 bases, with 19 bases between. Germline CDR1 reads MGHRA; CDR2 reads YSYEKL. CDR3 length: 16 residues. The CDR3 DNA is TGCGCCAGCAGGTCATCAGGGGAAATTCTCAATTCACCCCTCCACTTT. Its translation is CASRSSGEILNSPLHF.

The chain employs TRBV9 and TRBJ2-1; perhaps TRBD2 as D (5 bases). V was shortened by 3 bases and J by 8 bases, with 15 bases between the two germline ends. The CDR3 is 14 amino acids. CDR1 SGDLS and CDR2 YYNGEE come from the germline V gene. In DNA, the CDR3 is TGTGCCAGCAGCGGAGAGCGGCCCGACGATGAGCAGTTCTTC. Translated: CASSGERPDDEQFF.

V and J are TRBV6-1 and TRBJ2-1, with 7 nucleotides matching TRBD1. After removal of 8 bases from V and 8 bases from J, the junction contained 15 bases not matched to a gene. The CDR3 is 15 residues long. CDR1 is MNHNS and CDR2 is SASEGT in the germline V gene. In nucleotides, the CDR3 is TGTGCCAGCCTCAGGTGGGCAGGGGACAGTTATGAGCAGTTCTTC. Translation gives CASLRWAGDSYEQFF.

This clone was detected a few times. The DNA of the CDR3 is TGTGCCAGCAGCTTAGAAACAGGGGGTCCATACAATGAGCAGTTCTTC. Encoded protein: CASSLETGGPYNEQFF. This chain links TRBV7-9 with TRBJ2-1; the match to TRBD1 covers 8 bases. Trimming removed 1 base from V and 4 bases from J; junction bases left unmatched: 6. CDR1 and CDR2 (germline): SEHNR, FQNEAQ (reference sequence). The length of the CDR3 is 16 residues.

The chain combines TRBV28 with TRBJ2-2, with 12 nucleotides matching TRBD2. Germline-derived CDR1 and CDR2 are MDHEN and SYDVKM. This CDR3 spans 16 amino acids. V was clipped by 3 bases and J by 7 bases; unmatched bases: 6. The CDR3 sequence: CASSLASGRADGELFF. CDR3 DNA: TGTGCCAGCAGTTTGGCTAGCGGGAGGGCCGACGGGGAGCTGTTTTTT.

The rearrangement links TRBV5-6 to TRBJ2-7; 10 bases fit TRBD2. V lost 4 bases, J lost 2 bases, and 9 bases stayed unmatched. Germline V gives CDR1 SGHDT, CDR2 YYEEEE. The CDR3 covers 16 residues. CDR3 region: CASSQGLAPAPYEQYF. The CDR3 DNA follows: TGTGCCAGCAGCCAGGGACTAGCGCCCGCCCCCTACGAGCAGTACTTC.

The chain employs TRBV10-3 and TRBJ1-2; possibly TRBD1 for D (5 bases). The CDR3 totals 17 residues. CDR1 and CDR2 from the germline V gene are ENHRY and SYGVKD. V lost 11 bases to trimming and J lost 5 bases, with 30 bases between them. CDR3 in amino acids: CAVTVGPQSPLRYGYTF. CDR3 sequence (DNA): TGTGCCGTCACTGTGGGGCCCCAATCTCCACTAAGGTATGGCTACACCTTC.

The J gene is TRBJ2-7, the V gene TRBV27; weak D call: TRBD1 (6 bases). The CDR3 length is 12 residues. V was clipped by 6 bases and J by 5 bases, with 11 bases between them. Germline-derived CDR1 and CDR2 are MNHEY and SMNVEV (reference sequence). CDR3 in DNA: TGTGCCAGCAGCACAGGGTTCGACGAGCAGTACTTC. Translation gives CASSTGFDEQYF.

V gene TRBV28 combines with J gene TRBJ1-4; unclear D gene. The V end lost 7 bases, the J end lost 5 bases, and 11 bases lay between the germline ends. The CDR3 has 13 amino acids. Germline CDR1 reads MDHEN; CDR2 reads SYDVKM. The CDR3 region is CASTNSPNEKLFF. In DNA, the CDR3 is TGTGCCAGCACCAACTCCCCAAATGAAAAACTGTTTTTT.

The chain carries TRBV16 and TRBJ2-6; D is possibly TRBD2 (5 bases). CDR1 KGHSY and CDR2 FQNENV come from the germline V gene. The CDR3 has 14 amino acids. The V gene lost 8 bases and the J gene lost 0 bases, with 8 bases spanning the gap. CDR3 in DNA: TGTGCCAGCGCGAGGGTCTCTGGGGCCAACGTCCTGACTTTC. Its protein product is CASARVSGANVLTF.

The gene calls are TRBV6-5 and TRBJ2-1; D may be TRBD1 (6 bases). Looked up from germline, CDR1 is MNHEY and CDR2 is SVGAGI. V lost 4 bases, J lost 16 bases, and 17 bases lay in between. The CDR3 loop spans 12 amino acids. CDR3 DNA sequence: TGTGCCAGCAGTTCCGGGGCAGGGACATTTTTCTTC. This encodes CASSSGAGTFFF.